Sequencing of this TCR beta chain was carried out in a study of blood T cell repertoires in COVID-19. In its sample, this clone was seen once. Enrollees, about 18 to 89 years old, lived in 25 or so US areas. Participants had their cohort set by participant-reported clinical history. Repertoires were generated with immunoSEQ multiplex PCR, while TCRdb's copy carries only in-frame clones and drops some. Of around 300,000 clones listed, 88% were seen once; the top ten hold 3%. The CDR3 is made up of 18 amino acids. Germline lookup yields CDR1 MDHEN and CDR2 SYDVKM. The V gene end was trimmed by 5 bases and the J gene end by 6 bases; junction bases not matched to a gene: 11.

The specimen sequenced was PBMCs or T cells enriched from blood (not recorded which). This chain joins TRBV28 and TRBJ2-3, with 16 bases matching TRBD2. The source of this sequence is a woman between 45 and 60 years old who had recovered from COVID-19. CDR3: CASSAPWGLAGGPDTQYF. The CDR3 coding sequence is TGTGCCAGCAGTGCCCCGTGGGGACTAGCGGGAGGGCCGGATACGCAGTATTTT.